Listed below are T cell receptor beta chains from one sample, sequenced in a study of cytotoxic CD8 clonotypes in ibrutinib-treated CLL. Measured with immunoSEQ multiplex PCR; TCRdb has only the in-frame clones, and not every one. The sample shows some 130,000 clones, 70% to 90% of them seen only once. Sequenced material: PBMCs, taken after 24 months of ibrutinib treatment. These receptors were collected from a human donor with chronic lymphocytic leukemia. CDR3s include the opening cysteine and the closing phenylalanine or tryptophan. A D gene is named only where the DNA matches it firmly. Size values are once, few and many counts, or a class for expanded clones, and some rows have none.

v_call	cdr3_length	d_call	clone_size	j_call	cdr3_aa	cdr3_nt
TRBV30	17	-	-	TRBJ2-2	CAWSVRGRLVSTGELFF	TGTGCCTGGAGTGTGAGGGGCCGGCTAGTGAGCACCGGGGAGCTGTTTTTT
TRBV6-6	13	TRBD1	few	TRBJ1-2	CASSLGRGFGYTF	TGTGCCAGCAGTTTGGGCAGGGGGTTTGGCTACACCTTC
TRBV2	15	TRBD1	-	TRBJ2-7	CASRANRGRFYEQYF	TGTGCCAGCAGGGCCAACAGGGGGCGCTTCTACGAGCAGTACTTC
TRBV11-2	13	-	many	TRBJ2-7	CASSSRKSYEQYF	TGTGCCAGCAGCTCACGGAAATCCTACGAGCAGTACTTC
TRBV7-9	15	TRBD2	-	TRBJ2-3	CASSGLRGGGDTQYF	TGTGCCAGCAGCGGACTGCGGGGGGGTGGAGATACGCAGTATTTT
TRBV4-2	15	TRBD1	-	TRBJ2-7	CASTPRTGDTYEQYF	TGTGCCAGCACACCCCGGACAGGCGATACCTACGAGCAGTACTTC
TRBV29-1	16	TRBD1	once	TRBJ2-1	CSVEDPGRGNYNEQFF	TGCAGCGTTGAAGATCCGGGCAGGGGGAATTACAATGAGCAGTTCTTC
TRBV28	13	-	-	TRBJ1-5	CASSLSGHQPQHF	TGTGCCAGCAGTTTGTCAGGGCATCAGCCCCAGCATTTT
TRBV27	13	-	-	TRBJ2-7	CASSFGQVEEQYF	TGTGCCAGCAGTTTCGGGCAGGTGGAAGAGCAGTACTTC
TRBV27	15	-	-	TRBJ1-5	CASSLLGLSNQPQHF	TGTGCCAGCAGTTTATTGGGTCTGAGCAATCAGCCCCAGCATTTT
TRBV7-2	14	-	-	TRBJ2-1	CASSLNVGANEQFF	TGTGCCAGCAGCTTAAATGTGGGCGCGAATGAGCAGTTCTTC
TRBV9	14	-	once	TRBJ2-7	CASSVGLARNEQYF	TGTGCCAGCAGCGTAGGTCTAGCGCGGAACGAGCAGTACTTC
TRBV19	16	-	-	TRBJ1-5	CASIDGGRGVNQPQHF	TGTGCCAGTATAGACGGGGGCAGGGGTGTCAATCAGCCCCAGCATTTT
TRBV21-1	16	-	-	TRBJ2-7	CASDALPGQGPREQYF	TGTGCCAGCGATGCCCTTCCTGGACAGGGCCCTCGGGAGCAGTACTTC
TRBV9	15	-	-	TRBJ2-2	CASSVAGWRGGELFF	TGTGCCAGCAGCGTAGCGGGGTGGAGGGGCGGGGAGCTGTTTTTT
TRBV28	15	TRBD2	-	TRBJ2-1	CASSPGTSPYNEQFF	TGTGCCAGCAGTCCCGGGACTAGTCCGTACAATGAGCAGTTCTTC
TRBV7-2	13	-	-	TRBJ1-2	CASSLARGADYTF	TGTGCCAGCAGCTTAGCGCGCGGGGCCGACTACACCTTC
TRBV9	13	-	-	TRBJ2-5	CASASGPQETQYF	TGTGCCAGCGCGTCCGGGCCCCAAGAGACCCAGTACTTC
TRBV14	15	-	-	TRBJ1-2	CASSPYWNSNYGYTF	TGTGCCAGCAGCCCTTATTGGAACTCTAACTATGGCTACACCTTC
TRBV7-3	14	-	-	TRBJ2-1	CASSLTPDYNEQFF	TGTGCCAGCAGCTTAACGCCCGATTACAATGAGCAGTTCTTC
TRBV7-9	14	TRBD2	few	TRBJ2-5	CASSRTSGRETQYF	TGTGCCAGCAGCCGGACTAGCGGGAGAGAGACCCAGTACTTC
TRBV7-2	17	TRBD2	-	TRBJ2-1	CASSLGGGRRSYNEQFF	TGTGCCAGCAGCTTAGGAGGCGGGAGACGGTCCTACAATGAGCAGTTCTTC
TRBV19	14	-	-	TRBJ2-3	CASSIGRGRDTQYF	TGTGCCAGTAGTATAGGCCGGGGGAGAGATACGCAGTATTTT
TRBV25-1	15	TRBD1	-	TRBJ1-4	CASSDSGQRNEKLFF	TGTGCCAGCAGTGATTCGGGACAGCGAAATGAAAAACTGTTTTTT
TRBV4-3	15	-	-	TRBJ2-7	CASSQDLGRYGEQYF	TGCGCCAGCAGCCAAGATCTAGGACGGTATGGGGAGCAGTACTTC
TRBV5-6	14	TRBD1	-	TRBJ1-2	CASSSPGQGYGYTF	TGTGCCAGCAGTTCACCGGGACAGGGGTATGGCTACACCTTC
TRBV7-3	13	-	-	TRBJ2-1	CASSPEGYNEQFF	TGTGCCAGCAGCCCCGAGGGATACAATGAGCAGTTCTTC
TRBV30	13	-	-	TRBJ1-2	CAYLDFFLGGYTF	TGTGCCTACCTAGACTTCTTTCTCGGTGGCTACACCTTC
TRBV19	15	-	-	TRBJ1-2	CASSIHTGRNYGYTF	TGTGCCAGTAGTATACATACAGGGCGTAACTATGGCTACACCTTC
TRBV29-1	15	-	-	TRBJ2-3	CSVWQTIGVPDTQYF	TGCAGCGTTTGGCAGACTATAGGAGTCCCCGATACGCAGTATTTT
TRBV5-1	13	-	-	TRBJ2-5	CASSLSFTETQYF	TGTGCCAGCAGCTTGTCCTTTACAGAGACCCAGTACTTC
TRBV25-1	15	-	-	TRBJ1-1	CASSGGVQGNTEAFF	TGTGCCAGCAGTGGGGGGGTCCAAGGGAACACTGAAGCTTTCTTT
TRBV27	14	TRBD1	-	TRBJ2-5	CASSLRTGIKTQYF	TGTGCCAGCAGTCTCCGGACAGGTATCAAGACCCAGTACTTC
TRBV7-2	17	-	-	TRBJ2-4	CASSHLQGLNTKNIQYF	TGTGCCAGCAGCCATCTACAGGGTCTCAACACCAAAAACATTCAGTACTTC
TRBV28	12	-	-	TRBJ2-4	CASAGTRNIQYF	TGTGCCAGCGCCGGGACAAGAAACATTCAGTACTTC